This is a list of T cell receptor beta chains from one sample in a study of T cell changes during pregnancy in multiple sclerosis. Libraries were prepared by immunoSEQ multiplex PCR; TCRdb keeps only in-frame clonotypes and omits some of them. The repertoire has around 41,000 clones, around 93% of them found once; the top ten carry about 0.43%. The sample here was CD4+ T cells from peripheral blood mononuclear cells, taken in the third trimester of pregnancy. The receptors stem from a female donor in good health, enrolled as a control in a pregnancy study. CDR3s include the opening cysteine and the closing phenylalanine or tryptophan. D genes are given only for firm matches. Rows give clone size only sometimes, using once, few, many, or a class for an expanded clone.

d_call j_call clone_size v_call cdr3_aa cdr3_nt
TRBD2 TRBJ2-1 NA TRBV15 CATSRDTSGGYNEQFF TGTGCCACCAGCAGAGATACTAGCGGGGGATACAATGAGCAGTTCTTC
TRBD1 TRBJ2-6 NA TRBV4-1 CASSQPRGTGGNGANVLTF TGCGCCAGCAGCCAACCCCGCGGGACAGGGGGCAATGGGGCCAACGTCCTGACTTTC
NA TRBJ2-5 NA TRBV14 CASSQKRENQYF TGTGCCAGCAGCCAGAAACGGGAGAACCAGTACTTC
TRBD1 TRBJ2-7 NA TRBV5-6 CASSLPGQGFYEQYF TGTGCCAGCAGCCTGCCGGGACAGGGGTTCTACGAGCAGTACTTC
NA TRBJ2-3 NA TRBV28 CASSFGGRTDTQYF TGTGCCAGCAGTTTCGGGGGGCGCACAGATACGCAGTATTTT
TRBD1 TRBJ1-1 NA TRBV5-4 CASTSGSRTGDEAFF TGTGCCAGTACCTCCGGCTCCCGGACAGGGGATGAAGCTTTCTTT
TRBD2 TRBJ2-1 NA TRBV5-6 CASSLSSGFNEQFF TGTGCCAGCAGCTTGTCTAGCGGATTCAATGAGCAGTTCTTC
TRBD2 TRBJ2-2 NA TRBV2 CASRERGVDTGELFF TGTGCCAGCAGAGAGCGGGGGGTCGACACCGGGGAGCTGTTTTTT
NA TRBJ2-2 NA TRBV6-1 CASIIAPGAGELFF TGTGCCAGCATCATCGCCCCGGGGGCCGGGGAGCTGTTTTTT
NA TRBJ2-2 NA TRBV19 CASSPVNTGELFF TGTGCCAGTAGTCCAGTGAACACCGGGGAGCTGTTTTTT
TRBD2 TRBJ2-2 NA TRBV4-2 CASSLLAASNTGELFF TGTGCCAGCAGCTTACTAGCGGCCTCGAACACCGGGGAGCTGTTTTTT
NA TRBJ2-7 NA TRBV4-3 CASSQDYRTDFSYEQYF TGCGCCAGCAGCCAAGACTACCGGACAGACTTCTCCTACGAGCAGTACTTC
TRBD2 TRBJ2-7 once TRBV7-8 CASSASGYEQYF TGTGCCAGCAGCGCTAGCGGTTACGAGCAGTACTTC
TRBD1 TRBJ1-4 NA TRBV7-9 CASSRLRDSNEKLFF TGTGCCAGCAGCCGACTCCGGGACAGTAATGAAAAACTGTTTTTT
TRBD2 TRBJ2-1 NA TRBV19 CASSPPGLGWDEQFF TGTGCCAGTAGTCCTCCGGGACTAGGGTGGGATGAGCAGTTCTTC
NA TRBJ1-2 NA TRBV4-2 CASSQQGTNGYTF TGTGCCAGCAGCCAGCAGGGCACCAATGGCTACACCTTC
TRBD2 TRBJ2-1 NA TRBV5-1 CASSTGLVFNEQFF TGCGCCAGCAGCACCGGACTAGTTTTCAATGAGCAGTTCTTC
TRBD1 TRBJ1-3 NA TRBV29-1 CSVTGASGNTIYF TGCAGCGTTACAGGGGCCTCTGGAAACACCATATATTTT
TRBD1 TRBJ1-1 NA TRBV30 CAWRDRGRTEAFF TGTGCCTGGAGGGACAGGGGGAGGACTGAAGCTTTCTTT
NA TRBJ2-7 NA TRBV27 CASSARQVGKQYF TGTGCCAGCAGTGCCAGACAGGTCGGGAAGCAGTACTTC
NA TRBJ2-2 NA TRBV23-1 CATGTGSLGTGELFF TGCGCCACCGGAACAGGGAGCTTAGGCACCGGGGAGCTGTTTTTT
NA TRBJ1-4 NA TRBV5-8 CASSLVAGLFGEKLFF TGTGCCAGCAGCTTGGTGGCAGGTCTGTTTGGCGAAAAACTGTTTTTT
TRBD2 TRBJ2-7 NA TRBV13 CASSPTTLAGGIYEQYF TGTGCCAGCAGCCCGACTACTCTAGCGGGGGGGATTTACGAGCAGTACTTC
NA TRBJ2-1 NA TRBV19 CASSIERGQNNEQFF TGTGCCAGTAGTATAGAGCGGGGGCAGAACAATGAGCAGTTCTTC
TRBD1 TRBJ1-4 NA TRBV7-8 CASSWDRNTANEKLFF TGTGCCAGCAGCTGGGACAGAAACACGGCAAATGAAAAACTGTTTTTT
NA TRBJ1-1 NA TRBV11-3 CASSLRGNTEAFF TGTGCCAGCAGCTTACGGGGGAACACTGAAGCTTTCTTT
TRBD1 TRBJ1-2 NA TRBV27 CASKISGQRPNYGYTF TGTGCCAGCAAAATTTCGGGACAGCGCCCCAACTATGGCTACACCTTC
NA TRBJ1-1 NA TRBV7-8 CASQILGGGNTEAFF TGTGCCAGCCAAATACTCGGGGGGGGAAACACTGAAGCTTTCTTT
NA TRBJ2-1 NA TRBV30 CAWSPIANEQFF TGTGCCTGGAGTCCGATAGCCAATGAGCAGTTCTTC
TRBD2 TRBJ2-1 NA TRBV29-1 CSVNWRTSGVQFF TGCAGCGTTAATTGGCGGACTAGTGGGGTACAGTTCTTC
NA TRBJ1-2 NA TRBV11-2 CASSLGRASAWGYTF TGTGCCAGCAGCTTAGGGCGGGCCTCCGCTTGGGGCTACACCTTC
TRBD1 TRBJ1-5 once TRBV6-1 CASSAGTGKGQPQHF TGTGCCAGCAGTGCCGGGACAGGGAAGGGCCAGCCCCAGCATTTT
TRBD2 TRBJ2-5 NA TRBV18 CASSPLTSGRKETQYF TGTGCCAGCTCACCACTTACTAGCGGGAGGAAAGAGACCCAGTACTTC
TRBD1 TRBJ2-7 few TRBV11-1 CASSLDRVGEQYF TGTGCCAGCAGCTTGGACAGGGTGGGGGAGCAGTACTTC
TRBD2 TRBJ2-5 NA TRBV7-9 CASSLAWGASGRTEETQYF TGTGCCAGCAGCTTAGCTTGGGGGGCTAGCGGGAGGACCGAAGAGACCCAGTACTTC
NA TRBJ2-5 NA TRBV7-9 CASTQQETQYF TGTGCCAGCACCCAACAAGAGACCCAGTACTTC
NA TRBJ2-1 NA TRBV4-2 CASSLVAGPGNIDEQFF TGTGCCAGCAGCCTCGTTGCGGGACCAGGGAACATTGATGAGCAGTTCTTC
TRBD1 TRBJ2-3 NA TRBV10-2 CASSGDPGGWDTQYF TGCGCCAGCAGTGGGGACCCAGGGGGCTGGGATACGCAGTATTTT
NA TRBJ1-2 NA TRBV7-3 CASSLNGAGYGYTF TGTGCCAGCAGCTTAAATGGGGCTGGTTATGGCTACACCTTC
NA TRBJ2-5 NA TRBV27 CASSPTRGAQETQYF TGTGCCAGCAGCCCGACCCGGGGAGCTCAAGAGACCCAGTACTTC
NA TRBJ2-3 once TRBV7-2 CASSLTWVRGTDTQYF TGTGCCAGCAGCTTAACGTGGGTACGGGGTACAGATACGCAGTATTTT
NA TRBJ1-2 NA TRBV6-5 CASSYRDLGYGYTF TGTGCCAGCAGTTATCGGGATCTCGGCTATGGCTACACCTTC
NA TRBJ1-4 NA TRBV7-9 CASSLAGRVGEKLFF TGTGCCAGCAGCTTAGCGGGGAGGGTAGGGGAAAAACTGTTTTTT
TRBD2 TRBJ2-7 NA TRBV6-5 CASSNVAGGPLEQYF TGTGCCAGCAGCAACGTGGCGGGAGGGCCACTCGAGCAGTACTTC
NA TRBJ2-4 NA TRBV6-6 CASSPGQESVRYF TGTGCCAGCAGTCCGGGACAAGAATCGGTCCGGTACTTC
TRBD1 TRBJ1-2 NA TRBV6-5 CASSYLGTGGYGYTF TGTGCCAGCAGTTACCTCGGGACAGGGGGCTATGGCTACACCTTC
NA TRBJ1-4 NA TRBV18 CASSPTVPRGEKLFF TGTGCCAGCTCACCGACGGTGCCCAGGGGTGAAAAACTGTTTTTT
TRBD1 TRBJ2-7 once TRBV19 CASAGAGQGSEQYF TGTGCCAGTGCTGGAGCGGGACAGGGGTCCGAGCAGTACTTC